This passage covers 10 T cell receptor beta chains from one sample sequenced in a study of patients and donors after allogeneic stem cell transplantation. TCRdb re-called the RT-PCR reads through MiXCR, storing one row per CDR3 protein. The sample shows roughly 140,000 distinct CDR3 sequences, over 35% of them seen only once. The sample taken for sequencing was blood, either unsorted or a sorted T cell fraction (not recorded which). The receptors originated from a human donor who was either an allogeneic HSCT recipient or a stem cell or donor lymphocyte infusion donor (not recorded which). It is not recorded whose cells these are; they may come from a transplant donor.

This clonotype turned up a few times. The chain is built from TRBV7-2 and TRBJ1-1; no reliable D call. The CDR3 is 16 amino acids. Between the trimmed V and J ends, which lost 5 bases and 1 base, there was a span of 17 bases. From germline, CDR1 is SGHTA and CDR2 FQGNSA. In DNA form, the CDR3 reads TGTGCCAGCAGCCCCGTCGGGGTCTCAACGAACACTGAAGCTTTCTTT. Its protein product is CASSPVGVSTNTEAFF. Combining the CDR3 with reference TRBV7-2 and TRBJ1-1 gives the whole variable domain GAGVSQSPSNKVTEKGKDVELRCDPISGHTALYWYRQSLGQGLEFLIYFQGNSAPDKSGLPSDRFSAERTGGSVSTLTIQRTQQEDSAVYLCASSPVGVSTNTEAFFGQGTRLTVV.

The J gene is TRBJ2-7, the V gene TRBV15, with a tentative D call TRBD2 (6 bases). Germline V gives CDR1 LNHNV, CDR2 YYDKDF (reference sequence). Trimming stripped 3 bases from V and 4 bases from J, with 13 bases between. The CDR3 consists of 14 residues. The chain's CDR3 is CATSSPRGKYEQYF. The CDR3 coding sequence is TGTGCCACCAGCAGTCCGCGGGGAAAGTACGAGCAGTACTTC.

This clonotype was found a few times. This chain connects TRBV13 to TRBJ1-1, with a weak D call TRBD1 (5 bases). The V gene lost 5 bases and the J gene lost 6 bases, with 16 bases spanning the gap. CDR1 and CDR2 from the germline V gene are PRHDT and FYEKMQ (reference sequence). The CDR3 is 14 amino acids. In DNA form, the CDR3 reads TGTGCCAGCAGCCCCCCCAGGGAAGTCCCTGAAGCTTTCTTT. Translated, it gives CASSPPREVPEAFF.

This rearrangement joins TRBV6-2 or TRBV6-3 to TRBJ2-1; D is undetermined. The V gene lost 7 bases and the J gene lost 6 bases, with 13 bases spanning the gap. The CDR3 loop spans 13 amino acids. Germline V gene lookup returns CDR1 MNHEY and CDR2 SVGEGT. CDR3 sequence: CASTLHPPNEQFF. CDR3 sequence (DNA): TGTGCCAGCACTCTCCATCCCCCCAATGAGCAGTTCTTC.

This chain uses TRBV4-2 with TRBJ1-1; D is unresolved. Germline CDR1 and CDR2: LGHNA and YNFKEQ. The CDR3 totals 14 residues. With 6 bases removed from V and 1 base from J, the gap between germline ends came to 12 bases. CDR3 sequence: CASSTPKANTEAFF. In DNA, the CDR3 is TGTGCCAGCAGTACACCAAAGGCGAACACTGAAGCTTTCTTT.

This clonotype was observed a handful of times. CDR3 in amino acids: CASSPPDEWGYTF. CDR3 bases: TGTGCCAGCAGCCCCCCGGATGAGTGGGGCTACACCTTC. The gene calls are TRBV9 and TRBJ1-2; no clear D gene. V lost 4 bases, J lost 8 bases, and 15 bases lay in between. CDR3 length equals 13 residues. Per the germline V gene, CDR1 is SGDLS and CDR2 is YYNGEE.

The rearrangement links TRBV12-3 or TRBV12-4 to TRBJ2-1; either TRBD1 or TRBD2 may supply D (5 bases each). This CDR3 contains 12 residues. Trimming removed 4 bases at V and 12 bases at J, with 13 bases between. This CDR3 reads CASSWPGTGQFF. The DNA for the CDR3 is TGTGCCAGCAGTTGGCCGGGGACGGGGCAGTTCTTC.

This clonotype was counted once. V gene TRBV9 combines with J gene TRBJ2-3, with D tentatively TRBD1 or TRBD2 (5 bases each). Deletions cut 4 bases from V and 13 bases from J, with 16 bases between. The CDR3 is 12 residues long. The germline V gene encodes CDR1 SGDLS and CDR2 YYNGEE. The DNA for the CDR3 is TGTGCCAGCAGCCCAGGGACCCTGGAAGAGTATTTT. This translates into CASSPGTLEEYF. The variable domain in full, completed from reference TRBV9 and TRBJ2-3, reads DSGVTQTPKHLITATGQRVTLRCSPRSGDLSVYWYQQSLDQGLQFLIQYYNGEERAKGNILERFSAQQFPDLHSELNLSSLELGDSALYFCASSPGTLEEYFGPGTRLTVL.

This chain links TRBV29-1 with TRBJ1-2, with TRBD1 matching over 12 bases. Germline CDR1 and CDR2: SQVTM and ANQGSEA. The J segment lost 5 bases and the V segment lost 6 bases, leaving 7 bases of the junction unmatched. CDR3 size: 14 residues. The CDR3 nucleotides are TGCAGCGTCGGGGACAGGGGGCAAGGGTATGGCTACACCTTC. Encoded protein: CSVGDRGQGYGYTF.

A few counts support this clonotype. The chain recombines TRBV7-3 with TRBJ1-1; D may be TRBD1 (5 bases). Looked up from germline, CDR1 is SGHTA and CDR2 is FQGTGA. The CDR3 is 16 amino acids. Trimming removed 1 base at V and 3 bases at J, with 15 bases between. The CDR3 is CASSLIGHLGDTEAFF. The CDR3 DNA reads as TGTGCCAGCAGCTTAATTGGCCATTTGGGGGACACTGAAGCTTTCTTT.